This T cell receptor (beta chain) appears in the sequencing data of a study of T cells in Graves' hyperthyroidism and ophthalmopathy (dated 2019 in TCRdb). Concerning the study at large: Peripheral blood was sampled at the time of initial diagnosis, prior to any treatment. An independent validation cohort of 18 to 20 hyperthyroidism patients and approximately 17 patients who later progressed to ophthalmopathy tested prospective prediction of ophthalmopathy. A discovery cohort of about 95 patients, roughly 43 with Graves' ophthalmopathy and 57 with stable Graves' hyperthyroidism, was used to find distinguishing TCR V-J signatures. For training and testing, the roughly 93 patients in the discovery cohort were randomly divided in a 7:3 ratio. After blood sampling, hyperthyroidism patients were treated with methimazole at a starting dose of 30 mg daily, and ophthalmopathy patients were treated with high-dose intravenous methylprednisolone. TCR Vbeta CDR3 sequencing of 135 peripheral blood samples (roughly 41 ophthalmopathy, 75 hyperthyroidism and around 17 progressor patients) is reported in the paper. The study also compared thyroid tissue and blood T-cell repertoires from five or six Graves' hyperthyroidism patients.

Stable Graves' hyperthyroidism was defined as no progression to ophthalmopathy during 18 months of follow-up. The hyperthyroidism patients were between 18 and 65 years old and newly diagnosed, with a disease duration of less than 2 months. Any patient with an uncontrolled infection, another autoimmune disease, pregnancy or lactation was excluded. Diagnoses were established on the basis of clinical symptoms, serum thyroxine and TRAb, thyroid ultrasound, and orbital computed tomography. PBMCs were separated from over 9 ml of fresh peripheral blood using Ficoll-Paque density gradient centrifugation. Trizol reagent was used to extract total RNA, and RNA quality was then checked on an Agilent 2100 Bioanalyzer. Spanning cysteine to phenylalanine, the CDR3 consists of 14 amino acids. The kept DNA is CDR3 alone, 42 bases in frame from the first base. The germline V gene encodes CDR1 SGHRS and CDR2 YFSETQ. Relative to germline, V is missing 4 bases and J is missing 4 bases, with 5 bases of the junction outside any gene match.

This clonotype was observed at least ten times. The specificity of this receptor is unknown. The input lacks base qualities; no much larger clone sits a single base away. Amplification of TCR beta CDR3 regions was carried out from RNA transcripts. A first-round RT-PCR of the TCR CDR3 used the HTBI primer set with the Qiagen OneStep RT-PCR kit. The libraries were constructed in a second round of multiplex PCR and then size-selected and purified. The libraries were sequenced on an Illumina HiSeq2000 using paired-end 100 bp reads. Processing in the source paper ran as follows. Raw data were processed with SOAPnuke, discarding reads with adapters, uncalled bases, mean Phred below 15, or no exact constant-primer or identifier match. High-quality paired reads were merged with COPE v1.2.5, and unique nucleotide sequences were defined as clonotypes. MiTCR v1.1 was used to align the clonotypes against IMGT TRBV, TRBD and TRBJ reference segments. The analysis included only V-J combinations with a frequency above 0.0001, which together covered 99.2% of the repertoires. A TCS score was defined as the ratio of F50 (clonal expansion) to E x V (chaos), with BLOSUM62-based TCRdist applied between CDR3 peptides within each V-J. Welch's t-statistics and random forest reduced 500 to 650 V-J features to under 15, which were used in a naive Bayes classifier (R e1071). TCRdb ran its own pipeline on the public reads, namely fastp trimming at Q25 and MiXCR clone calling, and kept in-frame beta chains. One record per CDR3 amino acid sequence lists the most common genes and DNA. The V and J calls and clone size come from TCRdb's table, not from the authors' own analysis. Present in this sample are 450,000 to 650,000 distinct CDR3 sequences, roughly 20% of which were seen just once. The leading ten clones occupy more than 25% of the sample.

Here is what the overall study found, with its caveats: During validation, the model predicted progression to ophthalmopathy a median of roughly six months ahead of onset, with 70.59% sensitivity and about 75% specificity. Ophthalmopathy was separated from stable hyperthyroidism by a 13 V-J signature model, with 85% to 90% sensitivity and about 81% specificity obtained in cross-validation and 80%/75% obtained in testing. Sample size was not statistically predetermined, and investigators were not blinded to group allocation. Most expanded thyroid clonotypes (frequency above 0.001) were also found in blood, which suggests that blood repertoires may mirror thyroid immune responses.

The sample was blood. The rearranged segments are TRBV5-1 and TRBJ2-7, with 10 bases aligning to TRBD1. The TCR originated in a man younger than 30 with Graves' hyperthyroidism. CDR3 reads: CASSLTGGKYEQYF. The nucleotides are TGCGCCAGCAGCCTGACAGGGGGCAAGTACGAGCAGTACTTC. Reference TRBV5-1 and TRBJ2-7 genes cover what lies past the CDR3, so the full variable domain is KAGVTQTPRYLIKTRGQQVTLSCSPISGHRSVSWYQQTPGQGLQFLFEYFSETQRNKGNFPGRFSGRQFSNSRSEMNVSTLELGDSALYLCASSLTGGKYEQYFGPGTRLTVT.